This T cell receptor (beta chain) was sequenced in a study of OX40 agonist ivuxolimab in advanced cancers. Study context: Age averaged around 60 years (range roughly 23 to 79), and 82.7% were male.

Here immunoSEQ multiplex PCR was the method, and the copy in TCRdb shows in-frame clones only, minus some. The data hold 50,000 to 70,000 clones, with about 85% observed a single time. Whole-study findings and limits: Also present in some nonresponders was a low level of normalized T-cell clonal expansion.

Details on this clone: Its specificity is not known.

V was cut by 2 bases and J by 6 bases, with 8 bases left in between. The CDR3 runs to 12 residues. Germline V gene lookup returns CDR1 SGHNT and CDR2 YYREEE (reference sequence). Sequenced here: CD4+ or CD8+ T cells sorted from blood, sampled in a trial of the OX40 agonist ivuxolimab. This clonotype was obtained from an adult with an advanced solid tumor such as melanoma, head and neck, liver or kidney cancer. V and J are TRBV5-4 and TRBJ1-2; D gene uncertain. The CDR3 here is CASSFGRDGYTF. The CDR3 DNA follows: TGTGCCAGCAGCTTTGGTCGGGATGGCTACACCTTC.